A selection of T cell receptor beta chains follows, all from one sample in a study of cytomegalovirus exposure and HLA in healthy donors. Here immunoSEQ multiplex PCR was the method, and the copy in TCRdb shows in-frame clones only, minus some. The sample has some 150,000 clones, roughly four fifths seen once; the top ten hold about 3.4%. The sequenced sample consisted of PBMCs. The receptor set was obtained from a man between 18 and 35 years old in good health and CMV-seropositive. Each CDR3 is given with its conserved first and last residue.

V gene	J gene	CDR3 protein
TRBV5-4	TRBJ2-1	CASSLASGEYYNEQFF
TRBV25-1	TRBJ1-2	CASSVLQGQGDNYGYTF
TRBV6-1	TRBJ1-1	CASSGDRGPEAFF
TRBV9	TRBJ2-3	CASSVGTSGITDTQYF
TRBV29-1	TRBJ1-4	CSVDGGNNEKLFF
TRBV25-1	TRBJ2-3	CASRGGQVHPDTQYF
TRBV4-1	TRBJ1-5	CASSQVNQPQHF
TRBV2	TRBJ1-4	CASFDWGTGENEKLFF
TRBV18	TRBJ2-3	CASLPGTGGHTDTQYF
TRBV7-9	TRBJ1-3	CASSLDGRGQRNTIYF
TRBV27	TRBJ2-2	CASSFGDSTGELFF
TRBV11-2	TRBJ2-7	CASSLARESYEQYF
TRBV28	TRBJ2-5	CASSPGGGIATQYF
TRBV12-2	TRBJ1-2	CASRPDRVKGYTF
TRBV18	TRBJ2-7	CASSPLQEDRVKEVF
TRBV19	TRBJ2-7	CASRGLAGDEQYF
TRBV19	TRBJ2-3	CASRWDRSTDTQYF
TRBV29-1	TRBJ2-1	CSAEIPGKRITNEQFF
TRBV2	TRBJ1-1	CASSRDRENTEAFF
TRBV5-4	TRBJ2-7	CASSPAGGNSYEQYF
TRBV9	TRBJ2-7	CASSFQDSYSYEQYF
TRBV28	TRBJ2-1	CASSVHVGGSNEQFF
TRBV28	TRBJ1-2	CASSFETGQFNYGYTF
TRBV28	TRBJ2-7	CASSRPGGYEQYF
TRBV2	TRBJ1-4	CASRVGGGTNEKLFF
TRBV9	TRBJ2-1	CASSVLTHNEQFF
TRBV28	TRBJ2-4	CASSLAGTVLNIQYF
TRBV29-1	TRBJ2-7	CSVEDREGGAYEQYF
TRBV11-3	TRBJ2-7	CASSSMGQRDYEQYF
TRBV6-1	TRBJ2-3	CASSGDSSFTQYF
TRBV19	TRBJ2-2	CASSPNGGPANTGELFF
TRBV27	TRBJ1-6	CASSLGGWNSPLHF
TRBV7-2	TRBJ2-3	CASSLAEREGRKDTQYF
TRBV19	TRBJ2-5	CASSMSTGGLETQYF
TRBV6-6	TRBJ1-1	CASSPRGEAFF
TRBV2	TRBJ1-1	CASSEGTGRNTEAFF
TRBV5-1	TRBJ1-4	CASSLGRGRVEKLFF
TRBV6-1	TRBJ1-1	CASSELGRSPAEAFF
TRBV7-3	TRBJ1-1	CASSPRGSTEAFF
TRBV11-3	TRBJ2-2	CASSPDRGEELFF
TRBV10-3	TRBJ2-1	CAISPTSGSGEQFF
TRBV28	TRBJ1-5	CASSLWGRGDQPQHF
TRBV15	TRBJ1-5	CATSREGAQPQHF
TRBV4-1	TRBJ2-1	CASSQEPGTGDNEQFF
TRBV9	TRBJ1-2	CASRGGWGYTF